The sequence of this T cell receptor beta chain was determined in a study of shared clonotypes between healthy human individuals. This CDR3 has 14 amino acids. Germline V CDR1 and CDR2: SQVTM, ANQGSEA. V gave up 5 bases and J gave up 9 bases; unmatched junction bases: 8. TCRdb keeps only in-frame clones here, not all; method: immunoSEQ multiplex PCR. The repertoire holds millions of clones, with about 95% as singletons. Terminally differentiated effector memory CD45RA+ cells were excluded from the naive CD8 cells, which were CD45RO-negative and positively selected for CCR7. This chain uses TRBV29-1 with TRBJ2-1; 12 bases agree with TRBD1. Sequencing was carried out using naive CD8+ T cells sorted from blood. This clonotype originated in a man in his late teens or twenties in good health. The CDR3 DNA follows: TGCAGCGTTAACCCGGGACAGGGGGCAGGTGAGCAGTTCTTC. This sequence encodes CSVNPGQGAGEQFF.